This T cell receptor beta chain derives from a study of low-dose radiotherapy and immunotherapy resistance in tumors. Study-wide context: Fractions of 1 Gy went to Cohort 2 every two weeks, for 13 Gy over 26 weeks. The study gave patients oral aspirin 300 mg daily for four cycles from cycle 1 day 1. Intravenous ipilimumab 1 mg/kg every six weeks was given with nivolumab 240 mg every two weeks.

Priming of first-strand cDNA relied on TRAV- and TRBV-specific primers (covering alpha and beta chains). TCR amplification ran 15 to 25 PCR cycles using constant-region and V-primer adapter primers. In vitro transcription served to amplify the mRNA that had been isolated. TCRdb analysed the reads with MiXCR anew, one entry per CDR3 protein. The data contain under 90,000 distinct CDR3 sequences, 15% to 20% of them seen just once; the ten biggest clones take up about 2.8%. As for time point: before trial treatment. This clonotype was seen ten or more times. Trimming cost V 4 bases and J 5 bases; bases outside gene matches: 7. Germline V lookup: CDR1 SGHDT, CDR2 YYEEEE. This CDR3 contains 16 residues.

V and J are TRBV5-6 and TRBJ2-3, with 13 bases that match TRBD2. This sequence was found in a male donor with prostate cancer. Sequencing was performed on PBMCs, taken before treatment. The CDR3 here is CASSTGLAGAGDTQYF. In DNA, the CDR3 is TGTGCCAGCAGCACCGGACTAGCGGGGGCGGGAGATACGCAGTATTTT. Full variable domain (rest looked up from reference TRBV5-6 and TRBJ2-3): DAGVTQSPTHLIKTRGQQVTLRCSPKSGHDTVSWYQQALGQGPQFIFQYYEEEERQRGNFPDRFSGHQFPNYSSELNVNALLLGDSALYLCASSTGLAGAGDTQYFGPGTRLTVL.